One TCR beta chain is described in this entry. Other DNA sequences in this sample translate to the same CDR3. With 5 bases removed from V and 1 base from J, the gap between germline ends came to 9 bases. Germline CDR1 is SGHTA and CDR2 is FQGNSA. The length of the CDR3 is 15 residues. Sequenced by immunoSEQ multiplex PCR; TCRdb stores in-frame clones only, minus some. The sample comprises roughly 2.5 million clones, just over 90% of which are singletons, and over 0.12% rests with the top ten. This entry belongs to a study of shared clonotypes between healthy human individuals. This chain uses TRBV7-2 with TRBJ2-6; tentatively, D is TRBD2 (6 bases). This TCR derives from a man in his late teens or twenties in good health. The sequenced material came from naive CD4+ T cells sorted from blood. Specified subset: CD45RA+ positively selected. The CDR3 bases are TGTGCCAGCAGCCTGGGGAGGTCTGGGGCCAACGTCCTGACTTTC. It specifies CASSLGRSGANVLTF.